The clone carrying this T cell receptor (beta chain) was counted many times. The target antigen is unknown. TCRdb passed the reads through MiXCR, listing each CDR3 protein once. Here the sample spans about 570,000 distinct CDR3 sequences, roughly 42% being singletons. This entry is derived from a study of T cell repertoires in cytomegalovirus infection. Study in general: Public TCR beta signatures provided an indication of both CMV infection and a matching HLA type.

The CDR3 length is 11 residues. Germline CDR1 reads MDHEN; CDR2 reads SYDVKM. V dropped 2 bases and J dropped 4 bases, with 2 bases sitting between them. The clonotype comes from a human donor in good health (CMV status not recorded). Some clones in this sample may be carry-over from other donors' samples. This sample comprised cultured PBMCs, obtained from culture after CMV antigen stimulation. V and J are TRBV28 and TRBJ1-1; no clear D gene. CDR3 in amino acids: CASSLTTEAFF. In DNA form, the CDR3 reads TGTGCCAGCAGTTTAACCACTGAAGCTTTCTTT. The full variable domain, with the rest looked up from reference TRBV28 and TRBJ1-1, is DVKVTQSSRYLVKRTGEKVFLECVQDMDHENMFWYRQDPGLGLRLIYFSYDVKMKEKGDIPEGYSVSREKKERFSLILESASTNQTSMYLCASSLTTEAFFGQGTRLTVV.